A selection of T cell receptor beta chains follows, all from one sample in a study of control samples from healthy donors and cancer patients. The table came from immunoSEQ multiplex PCR; TCRdb's copy has only in-frame clones and leaves some out. Here the sample spans roughly 120,000 clones, about 89% being singletons. Sequencing used blood. All receptors come from a woman in her 50s in good health. Both conserved end residues are part of each CDR3. Each record gives: D gene, J gene, V gene, clone size, CDR3 protein, CDR3 DNA. D genes are given only for firm matches. For some rows the clone size is stated as once, few or many, or as a class when expanded; others skip it.

>TRBD2|TRBJ2-1|TRBV7-6|-
CASSLLAGGTRNEQFF
TGTGCCAGCAGCTTACTGGCGGGAGGGACAAGGAATGAGCAGTTCTTC
>TRBD1|TRBJ1-6|TRBV10-2|-
CASTTGGYNSPLHF
TGCGCCAGCACGACAGGGGGCTATAATTCACCCCTCCACTTT
>TRBD2|TRBJ2-1|TRBV4-3|-
CASSQGLAGDYSYNEQFF
TGCGCCAGCAGCCAAGGACTAGCGGGAGATTACTCCTACAATGAGCAGTTCTTC
>TRBD1|TRBJ2-5|TRBV18|-
CASSPRQGRETQYF
TGTGCCAGCTCACCTCGACAGGGCCGAGAGACCCAGTACTTC
>-|TRBJ2-7|TRBV7-9|once
CASSSLPYEQYF
TGTGCCAGCAGCTCCTTACCCTACGAGCAGTACTTC
>-|TRBJ2-2|TRBV11-3|once
CASSHRVGGELFF
TGTGCCAGCAGCCACAGGGTTGGCGGGGAGCTGTTTTTT
>-|TRBJ2-1|TRBV27|-
CASSPAGNPDNEQFF
TGTGCCAGCAGTCCTGCGGGAAACCCGGACAATGAGCAGTTCTTC
>-|TRBJ2-6|TRBV6-2/TRBV6-3|-
CASSYGMGTGANVLTF
TGTGCCAGCAGTTACGGGATGGGGACTGGGGCCAACGTCCTGACTTTC
>-|TRBJ2-7|TRBV29-1|-
CSVLSGSSYEQYF
TGCAGCGTTCTTTCAGGGTCCTCCTACGAGCAGTACTTC
>-|TRBJ2-5|TRBV21-1|once
CASSKDPACWAGHDETQYF
TGTGCCAGCAGCAAAGACCCGGCCTGTTGGGCAGGGCATGACGAGACCCAGTACTTC
>-|TRBJ1-3|TRBV13|-
CASSQNKGYSGNTIYF
TGTGCCAGCAGCCAGAACAAAGGCTACTCTGGAAACACCATATATTTT
>-|TRBJ1-2|TRBV9|-
CASSLSGEYGYTF
TGTGCCAGCAGCCTCTCGGGGGAATATGGCTACACCTTC
>TRBD1|TRBJ2-3|TRBV5-8|-
CASRDGQGKDTQYF
TGTGCCAGCAGGGATGGACAGGGTAAAGATACGCAGTATTTT